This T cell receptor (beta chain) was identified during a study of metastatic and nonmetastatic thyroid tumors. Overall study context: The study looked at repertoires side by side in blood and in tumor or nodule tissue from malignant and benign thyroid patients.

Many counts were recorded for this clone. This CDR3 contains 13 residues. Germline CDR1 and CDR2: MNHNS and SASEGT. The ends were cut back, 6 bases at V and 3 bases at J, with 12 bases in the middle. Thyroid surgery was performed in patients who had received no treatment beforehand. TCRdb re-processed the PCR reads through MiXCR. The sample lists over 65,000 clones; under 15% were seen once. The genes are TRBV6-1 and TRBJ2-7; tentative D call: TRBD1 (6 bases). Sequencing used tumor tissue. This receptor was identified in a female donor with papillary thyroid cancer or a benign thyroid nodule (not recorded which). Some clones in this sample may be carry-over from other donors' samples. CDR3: CASSIGQFYEQYF. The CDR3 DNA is TGTGCCAGCAGCATAGGACAGTTCTACGAGCAGTACTTC.